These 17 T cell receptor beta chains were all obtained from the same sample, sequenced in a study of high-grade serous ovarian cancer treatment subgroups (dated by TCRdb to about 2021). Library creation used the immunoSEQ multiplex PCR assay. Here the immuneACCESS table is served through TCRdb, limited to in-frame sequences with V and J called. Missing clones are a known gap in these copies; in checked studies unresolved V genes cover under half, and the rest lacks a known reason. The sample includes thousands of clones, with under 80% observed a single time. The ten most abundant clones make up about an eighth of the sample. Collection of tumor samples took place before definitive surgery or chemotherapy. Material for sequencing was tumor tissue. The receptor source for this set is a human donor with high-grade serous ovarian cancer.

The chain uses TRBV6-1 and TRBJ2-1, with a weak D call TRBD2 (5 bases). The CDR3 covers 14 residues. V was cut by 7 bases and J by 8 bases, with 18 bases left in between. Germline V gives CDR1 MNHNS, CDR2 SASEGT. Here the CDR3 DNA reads TGTGCCAGCAAGCGGTCCATTGAGGGCGATGAGCAGTTCTTC. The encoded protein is CASKRSIEGDEQFF.

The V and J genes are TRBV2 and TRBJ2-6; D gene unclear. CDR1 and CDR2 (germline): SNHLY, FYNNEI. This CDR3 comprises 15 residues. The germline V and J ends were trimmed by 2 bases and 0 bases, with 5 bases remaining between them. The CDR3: CASSEWFSGANVLTF. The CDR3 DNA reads TGTGCCAGCAGTGAATGGTTCTCTGGGGCCAACGTCCTGACTTTC.

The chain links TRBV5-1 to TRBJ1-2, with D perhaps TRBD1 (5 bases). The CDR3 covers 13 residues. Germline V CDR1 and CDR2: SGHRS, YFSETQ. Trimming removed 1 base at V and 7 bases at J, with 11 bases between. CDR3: CASSLQGRGGYTF. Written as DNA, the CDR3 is TGCGCCAGCAGCTTGCAGGGCCGCGGTGGCTACACCTTC. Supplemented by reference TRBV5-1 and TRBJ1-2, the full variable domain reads KAGVTQTPRYLIKTRGQQVTLSCSPISGHRSVSWYQQTPGQGLQFLFEYFSETQRNKGNFPGRFSGRQFSNSRSEMNVSTLELGDSALYLCASSLQGRGGYTFGSGTRLTVV.

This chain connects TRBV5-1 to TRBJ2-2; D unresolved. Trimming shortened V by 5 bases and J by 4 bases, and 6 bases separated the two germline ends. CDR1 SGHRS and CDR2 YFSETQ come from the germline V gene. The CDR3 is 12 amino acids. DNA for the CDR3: TGCGCCAGCAGGGTCTTCACCGGGGAGCTGTTTTTT. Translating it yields CASRVFTGELFF.

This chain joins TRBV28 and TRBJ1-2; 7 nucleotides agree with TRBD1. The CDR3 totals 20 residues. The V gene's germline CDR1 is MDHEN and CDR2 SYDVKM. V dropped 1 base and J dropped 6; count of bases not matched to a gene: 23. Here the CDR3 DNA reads TGTGCCAGCAGTTTATTATCCGGAGGGGTGTTGGTGGACAGGACCGATGGCTACACCTTC. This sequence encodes CASSLLSGGVLVDRTDGYTF.

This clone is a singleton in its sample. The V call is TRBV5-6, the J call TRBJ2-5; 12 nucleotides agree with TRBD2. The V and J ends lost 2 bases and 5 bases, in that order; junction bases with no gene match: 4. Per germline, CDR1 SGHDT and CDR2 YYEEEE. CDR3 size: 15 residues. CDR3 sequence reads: CASSLRTSGIETQYF. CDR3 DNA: TGTGCCAGCAGCTTAAGGACTAGCGGGATTGAGACCCAGTACTTC. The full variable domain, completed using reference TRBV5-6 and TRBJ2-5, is DAGVTQSPTHLIKTRGQQVTLRCSPKSGHDTVSWYQQALGQGPQFIFQYYEEEERQRGNFPDRFSGHQFPNYSSELNVNALLLGDSALYLCASSLRTSGIETQYFGPGTRLLVL.

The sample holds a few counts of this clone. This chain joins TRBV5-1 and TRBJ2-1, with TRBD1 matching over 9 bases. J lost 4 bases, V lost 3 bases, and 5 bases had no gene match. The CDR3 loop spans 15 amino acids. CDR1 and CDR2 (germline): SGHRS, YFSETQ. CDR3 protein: CASSSDRGVYNEQFF. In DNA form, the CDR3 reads TGCGCCAGCAGCTCCGACAGGGGGGTTTACAATGAGCAGTTCTTC.

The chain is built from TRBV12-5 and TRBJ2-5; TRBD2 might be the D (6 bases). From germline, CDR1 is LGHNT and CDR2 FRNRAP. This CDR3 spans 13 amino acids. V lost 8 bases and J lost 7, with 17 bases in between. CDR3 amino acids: CASLFGGAWTQYF. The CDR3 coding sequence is TGTGCTAGTCTCTTTGGAGGGGCGTGGACCCAGTACTTC.

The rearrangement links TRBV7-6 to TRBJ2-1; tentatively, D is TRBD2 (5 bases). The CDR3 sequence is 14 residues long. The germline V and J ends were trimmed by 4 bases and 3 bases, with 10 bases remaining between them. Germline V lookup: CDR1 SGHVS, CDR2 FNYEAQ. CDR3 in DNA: TGTGCCAGCAGCTCCTCCGGACTCTACAATGAGCAGTTCTTC. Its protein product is CASSSSGLYNEQFF.

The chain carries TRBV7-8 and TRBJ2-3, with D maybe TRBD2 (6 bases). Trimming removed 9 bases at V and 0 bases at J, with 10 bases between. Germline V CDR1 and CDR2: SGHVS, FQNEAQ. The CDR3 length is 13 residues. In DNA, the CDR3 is TGTGCCAGTAGCGGATTTAGCACAGATACGCAGTATTTT. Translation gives CASSGFSTDTQYF.

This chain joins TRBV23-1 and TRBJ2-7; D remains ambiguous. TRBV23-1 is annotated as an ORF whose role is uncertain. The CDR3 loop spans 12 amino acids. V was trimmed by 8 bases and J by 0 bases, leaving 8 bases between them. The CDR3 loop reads CASWSCSYEQYV. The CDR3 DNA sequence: TGCGCCAGCTGGTCCTGCTCCTACGAGCAGTACGTC.

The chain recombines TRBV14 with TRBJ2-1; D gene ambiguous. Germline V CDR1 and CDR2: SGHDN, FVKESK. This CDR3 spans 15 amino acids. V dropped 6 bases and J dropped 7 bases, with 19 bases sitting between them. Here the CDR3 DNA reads TGTGCCAGCAGTCCCCTATCTCAGAGTTGGAATGAGCAGTTCTTC. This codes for CASSPLSQSWNEQFF.

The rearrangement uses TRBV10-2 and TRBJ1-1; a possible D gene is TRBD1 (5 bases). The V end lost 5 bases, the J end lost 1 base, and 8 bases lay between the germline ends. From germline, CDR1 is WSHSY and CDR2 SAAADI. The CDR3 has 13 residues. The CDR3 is CASSNDRNTEAFF. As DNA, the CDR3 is TGCGCCAGCAGTAACGACAGGAACACTGAAGCTTTCTTT.

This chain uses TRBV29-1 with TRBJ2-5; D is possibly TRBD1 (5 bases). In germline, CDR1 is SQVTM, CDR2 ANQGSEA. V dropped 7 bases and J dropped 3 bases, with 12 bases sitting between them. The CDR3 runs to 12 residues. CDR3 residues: CSALRGKETQYF. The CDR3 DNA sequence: TGCAGCGCTCTTAGGGGAAAAGAGACCCAGTACTTC.

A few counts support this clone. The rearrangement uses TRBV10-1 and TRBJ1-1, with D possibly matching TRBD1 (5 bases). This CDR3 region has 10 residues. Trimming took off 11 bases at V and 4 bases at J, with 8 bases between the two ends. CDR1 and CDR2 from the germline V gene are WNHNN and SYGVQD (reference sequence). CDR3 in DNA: TGCGCCGTTCAGGGCACTGAAGCTTTCTTT. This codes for CAVQGTEAFF.

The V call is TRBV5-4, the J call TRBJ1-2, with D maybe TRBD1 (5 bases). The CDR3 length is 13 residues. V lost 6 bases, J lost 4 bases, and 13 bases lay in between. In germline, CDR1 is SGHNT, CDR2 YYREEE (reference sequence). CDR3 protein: CASKTTGAYGYTF. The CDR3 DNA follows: TGTGCCAGCAAAACCACAGGTGCCTATGGCTACACCTTC.

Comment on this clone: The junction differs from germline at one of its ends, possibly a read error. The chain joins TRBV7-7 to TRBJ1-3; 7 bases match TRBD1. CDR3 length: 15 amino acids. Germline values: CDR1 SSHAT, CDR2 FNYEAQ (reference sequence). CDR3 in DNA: TGTGCTAGCAGCCGGGACAGTTCCTCTGGAAACACCATATATTTT. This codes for CASSRDSSSGNTIYF.